The 17 T cell receptor beta chains given below trace back to one sample, sequenced in a study of blood T cell repertoires in COVID-19. TCRdb's copy holds only in-frame clones and misses some; the assay was immunoSEQ multiplex PCR. The top ten hold 3.5% to 4.5% of the sample, which has about 330,000 clones, 70% to 90% seen once. Sequenced input: peripheral blood. The receptor source for this set is a woman aged 45-65 years with active or convalescent COVID-19.

CDR3 DNA sequence: TGTGCCAGCAGTTTATCGGGGGTGGGACAGGGGGCGGCGAAACAGTTCTTC. Amino acid sequence: CASSLSGVGQGAAKQFF. This chain joins TRBV27 and TRBJ2-1; TRBD1 aligns across 12 bases. This CDR3 is 17 amino acids long. The germline gives CDR1 MNHEY, CDR2 SMNVEV (reference sequence). Germline trimming cut 0 bases from V and 13 bases from J; bases unmatched to any gene: 13.

CDR3 loop: CASSKRLAGVENEQFF. DNA of the CDR3: TGTGCCAGCAGCAAACGACTAGCGGGAGTTGAGAATGAGCAGTTCTTC. The V and J genes are TRBV7-8 and TRBJ2-1, with 12 bases fitting TRBD2. Losses at the gene ends were 5 bases for V and 7 bases for J; bases not matched to a gene: 9. The CDR3 extends over 16 amino acids. CDR1 and CDR2 from the germline V gene are SGHVS and FQNEAQ.

V is TRBV28 and J is TRBJ2-7; the match to TRBD2 covers 16 bases. Trimming at V came to 8 bases and at J to 5 bases, leaving 12 bases not matched to a gene. This CDR3 is built from 17 residues. Looked up from germline, CDR1 is MDHEN and CDR2 is SYDVKM. CDR3 residues: CASHSWGLAGGPDEQYF. The CDR3 region has the DNA TGTGCCAGCCATTCATGGGGACTAGCGGGAGGGCCCGACGAGCAGTACTTC.

This clone was observed a few times. The gene calls are TRBV15 and TRBJ1-5; tentative D call: TRBD1 (5 bases). Germline values: CDR1 LNHNV, CDR2 YYDKDF (reference sequence). Trimming shortened V by 3 bases and J by 6 bases, and 6 bases separated the two germline ends. This CDR3 is built from 12 residues. The CDR3 is CATSRQGQPQHF. In nucleotides, the CDR3 is TGTGCCACCAGCAGGCAGGGTCAGCCCCAGCATTTT.

The chain has TRBV4-1 and TRBJ1-2; 8 positions match TRBD1. This CDR3 region has 18 residues. CDR1 is MGHRA and CDR2 is YSYEKL in the germline V gene. The V and J ends lost 1 base and 7 bases, in that order; junction bases with no gene match: 17. The DNA for the CDR3 is TGCGCCAGCAGCCAAGTAATTGACAGGGGTGGTTTTGGTGGTGGCTACACCTTC. It translates to CASSQVIDRGGFGGGYTF.

The chain joins TRBV3-1 (or the pseudogene TRBV3-2) to TRBJ2-3; 10 bases agree with TRBD1. There are 15 residues in the CDR3. V lost 5 bases to trimming and J lost 4 bases; unmatched junction nucleotides: 6. Germline V gene data show CDR1 as LGHDT and CDR2 as YNNKEL (reference sequence). Here the CDR3 reads CASSVTGGRADTQYF. The CDR3 DNA follows: TGTGCCAGCAGCGTGACAGGGGGCAGGGCAGATACGCAGTATTTT.

The V gene is TRBV29-1, the J gene TRBJ2-7; TRBD1 might be the D (5 bases). The length of the CDR3 is 15 residues. Germline CDR1 is SQVTM and CDR2 is ANQGSEA. Deletions cut 6 bases from V and 4 bases from J, with 22 bases between. CDR3 residues: CSVASDTSGDYEQYF. CDR3 nucleotide sequence: TGCAGCGTCGCCTCGGACACCTCCGGAGATTACGAGCAGTACTTC.

For the CDR3, the DNA is TGTGCCAGCAGTTTAGGGGTAGCGGGGGAGGGGGAGACCCAGTACTTC. This sequence encodes CASSLGVAGEGETQYF. This chain joins TRBV27 and TRBJ2-5; 9 bases map to TRBD2. The CDR3 runs to 16 residues. V shed 2 bases, J shed 5 bases, and the junction held 9 bases outside the gene matches. The germline CDR1 and CDR2 sequences are MNHEY and SMNVEV (reference sequence).

V usage is TRBV20-1 and J usage is TRBJ2-3; D is perhaps TRBD2 (5 bases). Germline V lookup: CDR1 DFQATT, CDR2 SNEGSKA (reference sequence). This CDR3 has 14 residues. Trimming pared 3 bases from V and 2 bases from J, leaving 12 bases between. CDR3 sequence reads: CSASKLGLTDTQYF. The DNA of the CDR3 is TGCAGTGCTAGTAAGTTAGGACTCACAGATACGCAGTATTTT.

V and J are TRBV28 and TRBJ1-4; 11 nucleotides match TRBD1. This CDR3 is built from 15 residues. CDR1 is MDHEN, CDR2 SYDVKM, per germline. The V and J ends lost 6 bases and 6 bases, in that order; junction bases with no gene match: 6. The CDR3 bases are TGTGCCAGCAGAAACCTGGACAGGGGGCATGAAAAACTGTTTTTT. Translating gives CASRNLDRGHEKLFF.

The gene calls are TRBV3-1 (or the pseudogene TRBV3-2) and TRBJ2-7, with D perhaps TRBD2 (5 bases). Germline values: CDR1 LGHDT, CDR2 YNNKEL (reference sequence). V was trimmed by 3 bases and J by 6 bases, leaving 18 bases between them. This CDR3 comprises 15 residues. CDR3 loop: CASSQPGIFFSEQYF. The DNA of the CDR3 is TGTGCCAGCAGCCAGCCCGGGATATTCTTCTCCGAGCAGTACTTC.

The V gene is TRBV21-1, the J gene TRBJ1-5; whether TRBD1, the table's D call, matches the DNA was not checked. TRBV21-1 is a pseudogene locus. The CDR3 contains 19 residues. Here the CDR3 reads CASSKDRGGAVSSNQPQHF. Written as DNA, the CDR3 is TGTGCCAGCAGCAAAGATCGAGGGGGCGCGGTCAGTAGCAATCAGCCCCAGCATTTT.

CDR3 in amino acids: CASSYPGGRYEQYF. In DNA form, the CDR3 reads TGTGCCAGCAGTTACCCCGGGGGAAGGTACGAGCAGTACTTC. The chain has TRBV6-2 or TRBV6-3 and TRBJ2-7, with D perhaps TRBD2 (6 bases). Trimming left V 2 bases short and J 4 bases short, with 12 bases between. The CDR3 runs to 14 residues. Germline assignment: CDR1 MNHEY and CDR2 SVGEGT.

The chain employs TRBV4-2 and TRBJ1-1; 9 bases map to TRBD1. Germline V CDR1 and CDR2: LGHNA, YNFKEQ. V gave up 1 base and J gave up 6 bases; unmatched junction bases: 6. The CDR3 is 15 residues long. The DNA of the CDR3 is TGTGCCAGCAGCCAAGGGACAGGGGTTAGTTCTGAAGCTTTCTTT. Amino acid sequence: CASSQGTGVSSEAFF.

The CDR3 region has the DNA TGCAGCGTAACCGGGACTAGCGGACCTAGGGATACGCAGTATTTT. Protein product: CSVTGTSGPRDTQYF. The gene calls are TRBV29-1 and TRBJ2-3; TRBD2 aligns across 11 bases. CDR1 SQVTM and CDR2 ANQGSEA come from the germline V gene. The CDR3 is made up of 15 amino acids. Unmatched junction bases numbered 11, after V lost 6 bases and J lost 6 bases.

The CDR3 DNA is TGTGCCAGCAGCGAATTAGCTGAGAACACTGAAGCTTTCTTT. Translation gives CASSELAENTEAFF. This chain uses TRBV9 with TRBJ1-1; D is unclear. V lost 3 bases, J lost 1 base, and 10 bases lay in between. The CDR3 loop spans 14 amino acids. From germline, CDR1 is SGDLS and CDR2 YYNGEE.

V is TRBV5-1 and J is TRBJ1-1, with 8 positions matching TRBD1. The CDR3 covers 14 residues. Trimming at V came to 8 bases and at J to 2 bases, leaving 8 bases not matched to a gene. Germline assignment: CDR1 SGHRS and CDR2 YFSETQ. The CDR3 sequence: CARPTGQGNTEAFF. The CDR3 bases are TGCGCCAGACCTACCGGACAGGGAAACACTGAAGCTTTCTTT.